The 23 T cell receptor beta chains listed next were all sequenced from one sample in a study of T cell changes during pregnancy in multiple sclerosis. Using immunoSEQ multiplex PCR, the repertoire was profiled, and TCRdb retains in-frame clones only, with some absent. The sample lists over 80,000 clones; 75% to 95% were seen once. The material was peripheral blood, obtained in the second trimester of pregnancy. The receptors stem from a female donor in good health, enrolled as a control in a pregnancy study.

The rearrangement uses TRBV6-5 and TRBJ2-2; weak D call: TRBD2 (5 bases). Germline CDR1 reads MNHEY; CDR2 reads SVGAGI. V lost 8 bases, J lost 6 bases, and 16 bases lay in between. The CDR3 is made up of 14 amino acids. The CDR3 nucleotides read TGTGCCAGCGCTCCGGGATATAAGGCCGGGGAGCTGTTTTTT. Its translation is CASAPGYKAGELFF.

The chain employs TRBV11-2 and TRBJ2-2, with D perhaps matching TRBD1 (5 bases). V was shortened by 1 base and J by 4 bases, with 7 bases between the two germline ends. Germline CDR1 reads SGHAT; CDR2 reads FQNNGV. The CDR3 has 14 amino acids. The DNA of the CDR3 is TGTGCCAGCAGCTTAGCAGGGATCACCGGGGAGCTGTTTTTT. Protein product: CASSLAGITGELFF.

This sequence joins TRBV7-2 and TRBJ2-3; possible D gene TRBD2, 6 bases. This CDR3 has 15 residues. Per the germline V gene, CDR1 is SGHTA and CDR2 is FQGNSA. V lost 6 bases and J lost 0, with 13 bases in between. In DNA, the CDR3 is TGTGCCAGCAGTCTCACTAGCCGGAGCACAGATACGCAGTATTTT. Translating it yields CASSLTSRSTDTQYF.

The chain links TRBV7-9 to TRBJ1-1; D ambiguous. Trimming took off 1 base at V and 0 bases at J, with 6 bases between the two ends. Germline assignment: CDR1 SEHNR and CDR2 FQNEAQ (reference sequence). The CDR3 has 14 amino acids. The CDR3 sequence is CASSLGGMNTEAFF. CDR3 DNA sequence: TGTGCCAGCAGCTTAGGCGGCATGAACACTGAAGCTTTCTTT.

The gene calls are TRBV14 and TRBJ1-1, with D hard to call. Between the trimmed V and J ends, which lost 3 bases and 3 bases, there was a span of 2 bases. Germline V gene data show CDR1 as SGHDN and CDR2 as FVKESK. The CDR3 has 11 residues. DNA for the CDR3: TGTGCCAGCAGCCACGACACTGAAGCTTTCTTT. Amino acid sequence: CASSHDTEAFF.

The CDR3 loop reads CASSWGGQLMNTEAFF. The CDR3 bases are TGTGCCAGCAGTTGGGGCGGACAACTAATGAACACTGAAGCTTTCTTT. This chain links TRBV28 with TRBJ1-1, with D tentatively TRBD1 (5 bases). This CDR3 is 16 amino acids long. V gave up 4 bases and J gave up 0 bases, with 15 bases separating them. CDR1 is MDHEN and CDR2 is SYDVKM in the germline V gene.

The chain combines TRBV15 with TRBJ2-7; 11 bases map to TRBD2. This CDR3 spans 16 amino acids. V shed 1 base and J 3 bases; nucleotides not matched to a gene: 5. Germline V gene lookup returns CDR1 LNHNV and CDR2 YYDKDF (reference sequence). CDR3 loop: CATSRAGTSGNYEQYF. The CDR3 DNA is TGTGCCACCAGCAGAGCCGGGACTAGCGGAAACTACGAGCAGTACTTC.

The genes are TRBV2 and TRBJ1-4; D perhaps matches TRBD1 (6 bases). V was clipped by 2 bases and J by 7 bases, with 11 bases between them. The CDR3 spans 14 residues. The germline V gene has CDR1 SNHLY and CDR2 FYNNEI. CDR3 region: CASSERTVLEKLFF. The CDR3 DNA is TGTGCCAGCAGTGAAAGGACAGTTCTTGAAAAACTGTTTTTT.

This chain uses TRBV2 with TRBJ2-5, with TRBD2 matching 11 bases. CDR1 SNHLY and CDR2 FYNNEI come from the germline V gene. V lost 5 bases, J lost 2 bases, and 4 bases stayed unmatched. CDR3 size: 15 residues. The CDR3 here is CASSLAGGVQETQYF. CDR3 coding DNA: TGTGCCAGCAGTCTAGCGGGGGGTGTTCAAGAGACCCAGTACTTC.

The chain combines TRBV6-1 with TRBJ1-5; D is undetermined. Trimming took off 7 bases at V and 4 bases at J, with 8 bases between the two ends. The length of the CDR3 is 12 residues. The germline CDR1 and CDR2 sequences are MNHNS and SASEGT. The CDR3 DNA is TGTGCCAGCATGAGGGTTAATCAGCCCCAGCATTTT. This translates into CASMRVNQPQHF.

The CDR3, as DNA: TGTGCCAGCAGCCGGACAGGACGTTCCTATAATTCACCCCTCCACTTT. Amino acid sequence: CASSRTGRSYNSPLHF. The chain recombines TRBV7-2 with TRBJ1-6; 7 bases are a match to TRBD1. Germline CDR1 is SGHTA and CDR2 is FQGNSA. V trimming: 5 bases; J trimming: 1 base; junction bases outside the gene matches: 5. This CDR3 region has 16 residues.

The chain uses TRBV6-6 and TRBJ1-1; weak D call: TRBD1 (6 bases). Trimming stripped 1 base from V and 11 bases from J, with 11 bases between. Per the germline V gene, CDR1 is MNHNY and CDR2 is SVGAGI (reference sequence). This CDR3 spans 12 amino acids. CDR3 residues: CASSYLQGFAFF. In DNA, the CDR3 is TGTGCCAGCAGTTACTTACAGGGTTTCGCTTTCTTT.

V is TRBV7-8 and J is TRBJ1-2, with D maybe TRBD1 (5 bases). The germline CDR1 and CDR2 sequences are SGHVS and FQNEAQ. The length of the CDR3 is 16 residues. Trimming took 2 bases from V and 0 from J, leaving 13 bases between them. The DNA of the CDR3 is TGTGCCAGCAGCTTAAGAAGGGGCCAATCTAACTATGGCTACACCTTC. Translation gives CASSLRRGQSNYGYTF.

The CDR3 protein is CASSPPATTYQETQYF. DNA for the CDR3: TGTGCCAGCTCACCACCGGCGACTACGTACCAAGAGACCCAGTACTTC. The chain employs TRBV18 and TRBJ2-5; TRBD2 might be the D (5 bases). Trimming pared 0 bases from V and 0 bases from J, leaving 11 bases between. The CDR3 sequence is 16 residues long. Per the germline V gene, CDR1 is KGHSH and CDR2 is LQKENI.

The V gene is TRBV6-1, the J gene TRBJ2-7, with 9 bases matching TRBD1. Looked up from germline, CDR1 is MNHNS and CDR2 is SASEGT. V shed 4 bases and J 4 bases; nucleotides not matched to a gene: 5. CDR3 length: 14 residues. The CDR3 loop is CASSGGQGLYEQYF. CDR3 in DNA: TGTGCCAGCAGTGGGGGACAGGGATTATACGAGCAGTACTTC.

The CDR3 loop is CASGDRADTQYF. CDR3 nucleotide sequence: TGTGCCAGCGGGGACAGGGCAGATACGCAGTATTTT. The chain couples TRBV6-6 to TRBJ2-3; 9 positions agree with TRBD1. Trimming removed 8 bases from V and 4 bases from J; junction bases left unmatched: 1. The CDR3 consists of 12 residues. The germline V gene has CDR1 MNHNY and CDR2 SVGAGI (reference sequence).

The CDR3 nucleotides are TGCGCCAGCACCGACTCCGGGATAGAAAACACCATATATTTT. Encoded protein: CASTDSGIENTIYF. This chain uses TRBV5-1 with TRBJ1-3, with D uncertain. CDR1 and CDR2 from the germline V gene are SGHRS and YFSETQ. This CDR3 contains 14 residues. V dropped 6 bases and J dropped 6 bases, with 16 bases sitting between them.

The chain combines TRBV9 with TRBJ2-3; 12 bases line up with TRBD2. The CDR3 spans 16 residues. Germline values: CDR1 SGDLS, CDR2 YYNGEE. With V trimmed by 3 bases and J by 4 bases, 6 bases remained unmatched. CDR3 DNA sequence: TGTGCCAGCAGCGCCACTAGCGGGAGGACTGCAGATACGCAGTATTTT. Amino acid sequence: CASSATSGRTADTQYF.

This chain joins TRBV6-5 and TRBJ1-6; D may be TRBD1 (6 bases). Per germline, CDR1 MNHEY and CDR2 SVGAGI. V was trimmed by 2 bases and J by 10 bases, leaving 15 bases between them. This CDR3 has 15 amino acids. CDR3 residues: CASSYTDRPWSPLHF. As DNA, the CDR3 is TGTGCCAGCAGTTACACCGACAGGCCTTGGTCACCCCTCCACTTT.

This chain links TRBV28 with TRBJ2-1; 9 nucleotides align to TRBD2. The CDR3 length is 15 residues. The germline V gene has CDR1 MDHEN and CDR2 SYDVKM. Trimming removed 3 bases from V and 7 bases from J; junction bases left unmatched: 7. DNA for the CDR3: TGTGCCAGCAGTTTTAGCGGGGGAGGGGGTAATGAGCAGTTCTTC. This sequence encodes CASSFSGGGGNEQFF.

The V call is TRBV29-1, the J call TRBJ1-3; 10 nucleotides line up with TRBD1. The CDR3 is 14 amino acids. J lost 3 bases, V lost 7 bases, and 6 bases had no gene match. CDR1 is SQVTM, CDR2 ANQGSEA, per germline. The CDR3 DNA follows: TGCAGCGCCTGGGACAGGGGAGATGGAAACACCATATATTTT. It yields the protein CSAWDRGDGNTIYF. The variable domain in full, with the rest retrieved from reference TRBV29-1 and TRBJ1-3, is SAVISQKPSRDICQRGTSLTIQCQVDSQVTMMFWYRQQPGQSLTLIATANQGSEATYESGFVIDKFPISRPNLTFSTLTVSNMSPEDSSIYLCSAWDRGDGNTIYFGEGSWLTVV.

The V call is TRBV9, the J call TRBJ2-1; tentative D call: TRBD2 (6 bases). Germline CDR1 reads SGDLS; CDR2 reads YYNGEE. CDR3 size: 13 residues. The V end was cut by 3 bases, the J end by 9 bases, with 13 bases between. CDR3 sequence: CASSGGESLEQFF. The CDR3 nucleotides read TGTGCCAGCAGCGGGGGGGAATCTCTTGAGCAGTTCTTC.

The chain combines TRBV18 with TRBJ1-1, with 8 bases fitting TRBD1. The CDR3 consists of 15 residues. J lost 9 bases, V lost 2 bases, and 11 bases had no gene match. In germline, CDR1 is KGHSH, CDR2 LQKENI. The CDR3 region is CASSPTPDRAEQAFF. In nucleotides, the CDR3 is TGTGCCAGCTCACCAACCCCGGACAGGGCGGAACAAGCTTTCTTT.